This T cell receptor beta chain is from a study of T cells in Graves' hyperthyroidism and ophthalmopathy. About the research overall: Peripheral blood samples were taken at initial diagnosis, prior to any treatment.

What was amplified from RNA transcripts were TCR beta CDR3 regions. HTBI primers were the set used in a first-round RT-PCR of the TCR CDR3. From the multiplex PCR reads, TCRdb called clonotypes with MiXCR, one entry per CDR3 protein. The sample shows 300,000 to 400,000 distinct CDR3 sequences, around a sixth of them seen only once. The CDR3 totals 14 residues. Per the germline V gene, CDR1 is SEHNR and CDR2 is FQNEAQ (reference sequence). Trimming cost V 1 base and J 3 bases, with 9 bases left between them. The clonotype originates from a woman between 45 and 60 years old with Graves' hyperthyroidism. This chain uses TRBV7-9 with TRBJ2-5; possible D gene TRBD1, 5 bases. The sequenced material came from blood. The CDR3 nucleotides are TGTGCCAGCAGCTTAGTAGGGGATGAAGAGACCCAGTACTTC. Its protein is CASSLVGDEETQYF. The full variable domain, completed using reference TRBV7-9 and TRBJ2-5, is DTGVSQNPRHKITKRGQNVTFRCDPISEHNRLYWYRQTLGQGPEFLTYFQNEAQLEKSRLLSDRFSAERPKGSFSTLEIQRTEQGDSAMYLCASSLVGDEETQYFGPGTRLLVL.